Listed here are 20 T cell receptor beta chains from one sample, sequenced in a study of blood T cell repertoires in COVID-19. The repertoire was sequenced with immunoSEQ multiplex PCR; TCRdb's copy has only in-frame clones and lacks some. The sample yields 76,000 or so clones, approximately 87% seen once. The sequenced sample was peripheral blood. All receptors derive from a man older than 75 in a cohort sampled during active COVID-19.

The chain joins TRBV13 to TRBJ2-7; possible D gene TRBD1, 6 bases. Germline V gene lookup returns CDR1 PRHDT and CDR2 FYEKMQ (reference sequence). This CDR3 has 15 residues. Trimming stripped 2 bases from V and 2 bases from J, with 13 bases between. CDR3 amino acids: CASSLLRQVAYEQYF. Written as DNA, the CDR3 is TGTGCCAGCAGCTTACTTCGACAGGTAGCCTACGAGCAGTACTTC.

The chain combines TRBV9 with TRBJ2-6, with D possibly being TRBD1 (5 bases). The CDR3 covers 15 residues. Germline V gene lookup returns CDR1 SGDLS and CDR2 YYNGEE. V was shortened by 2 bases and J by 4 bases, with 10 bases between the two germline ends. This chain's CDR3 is CASSVRGNGANVLTF. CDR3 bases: TGTGCCAGCAGCGTTAGGGGTAACGGGGCCAACGTCCTGACTTTC.

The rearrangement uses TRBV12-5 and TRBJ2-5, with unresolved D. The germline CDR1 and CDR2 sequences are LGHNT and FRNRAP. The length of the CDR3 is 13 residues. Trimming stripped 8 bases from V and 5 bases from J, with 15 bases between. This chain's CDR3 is CASSPIGSETQYF. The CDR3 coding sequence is TGTGCTAGTTCCCCTATCGGGTCGGAGACCCAGTACTTC.

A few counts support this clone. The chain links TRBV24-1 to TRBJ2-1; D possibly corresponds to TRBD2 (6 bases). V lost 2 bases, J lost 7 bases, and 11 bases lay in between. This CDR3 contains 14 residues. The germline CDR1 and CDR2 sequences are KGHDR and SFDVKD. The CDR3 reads CATSDYRGLNEQFF. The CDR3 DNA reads TGTGCCACCAGTGATTATCGGGGACTTAATGAGCAGTTCTTC.

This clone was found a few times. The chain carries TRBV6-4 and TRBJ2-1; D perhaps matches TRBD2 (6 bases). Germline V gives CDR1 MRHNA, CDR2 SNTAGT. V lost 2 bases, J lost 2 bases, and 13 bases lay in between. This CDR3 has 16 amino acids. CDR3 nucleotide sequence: TGTGCCAGCAGTGACGAGCGGGTTACCACCTACAATGAGCAGTTCTTC. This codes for CASSDERVTTYNEQFF.

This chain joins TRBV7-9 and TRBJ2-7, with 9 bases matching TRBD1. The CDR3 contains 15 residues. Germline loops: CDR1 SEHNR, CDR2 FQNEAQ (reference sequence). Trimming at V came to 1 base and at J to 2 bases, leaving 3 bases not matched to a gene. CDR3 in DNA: TGTGCCAGCAGCTTAGGACAGGGGGTGACCTACGAGCAGTACGTC. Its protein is CASSLGQGVTYEQYV.

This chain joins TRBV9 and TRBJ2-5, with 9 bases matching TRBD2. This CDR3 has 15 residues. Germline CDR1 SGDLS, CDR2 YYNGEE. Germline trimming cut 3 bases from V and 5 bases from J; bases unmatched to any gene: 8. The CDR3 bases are TGTGCCAGCAGCGCCCGCGGGGGGGCCGTTGAGACCCAGTACTTC. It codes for CASSARGGAVETQYF.

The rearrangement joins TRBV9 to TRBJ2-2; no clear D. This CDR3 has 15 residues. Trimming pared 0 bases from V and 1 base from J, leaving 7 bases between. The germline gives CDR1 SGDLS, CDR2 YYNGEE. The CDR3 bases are TGTGCCAGCAGCGTAGTTCCCAGGAACACCGGGGAGCTGTTTTTT. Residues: CASSVVPRNTGELFF.

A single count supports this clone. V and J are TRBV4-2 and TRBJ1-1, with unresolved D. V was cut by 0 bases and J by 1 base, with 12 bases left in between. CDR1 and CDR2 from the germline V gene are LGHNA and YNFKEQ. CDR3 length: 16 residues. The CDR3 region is CASSQESDFPNTEAFF. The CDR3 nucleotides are TGTGCCAGCAGCCAAGAAAGTGACTTCCCGAACACTGAAGCTTTCTTT.

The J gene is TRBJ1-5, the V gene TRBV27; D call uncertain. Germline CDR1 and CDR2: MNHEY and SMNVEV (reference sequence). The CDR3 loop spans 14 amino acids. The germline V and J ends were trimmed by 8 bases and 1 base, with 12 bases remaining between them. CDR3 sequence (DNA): TGTGCCAGCCGTAGATTACGGAGCAATCAGCCCCAGCATTTT. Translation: CASRRLRSNQPQHF.

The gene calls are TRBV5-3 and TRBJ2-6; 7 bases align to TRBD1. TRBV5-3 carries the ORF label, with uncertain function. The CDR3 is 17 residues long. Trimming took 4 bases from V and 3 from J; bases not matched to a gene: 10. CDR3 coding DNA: TGTGCCAGAAGCGTGACAGGGAAAGCTGGTGGGGCCAACGTCCTGACTTTC. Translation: CARSVTGKAGGANVLTF.

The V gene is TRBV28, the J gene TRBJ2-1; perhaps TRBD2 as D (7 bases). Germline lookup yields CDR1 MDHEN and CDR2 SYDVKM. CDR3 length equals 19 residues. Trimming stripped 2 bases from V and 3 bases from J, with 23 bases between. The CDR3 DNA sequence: TGTGCCAGCAGTTTAGGCGGCGGGGGCCGCAACCGTTTCTACAATGAGCAGTTCTTC. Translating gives CASSLGGGGRNRFYNEQFF. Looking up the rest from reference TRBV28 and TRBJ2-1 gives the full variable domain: DVKVTQSSRYLVKRTGEKVFLECVQDMDHENMFWYRQDPGLGLRLIYFSYDVKMKEKGDIPEGYSVSREKKERFSLILESASTNQTSMYLCASSLGGGGRNRFYNEQFFGPGTRLTVL.

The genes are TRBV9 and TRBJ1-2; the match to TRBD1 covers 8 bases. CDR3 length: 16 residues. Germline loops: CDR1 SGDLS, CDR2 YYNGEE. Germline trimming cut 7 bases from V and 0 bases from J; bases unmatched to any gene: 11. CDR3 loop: CASRGTGEIPNYGYTF. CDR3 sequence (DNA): TGTGCCAGCCGGGGGACAGGCGAGATACCTAACTATGGCTACACCTTC.

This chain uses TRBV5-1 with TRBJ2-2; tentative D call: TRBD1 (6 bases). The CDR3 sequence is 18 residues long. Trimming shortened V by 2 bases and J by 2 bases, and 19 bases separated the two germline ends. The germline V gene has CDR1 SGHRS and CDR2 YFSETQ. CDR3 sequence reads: CASSFRQVAVGNTGELFF. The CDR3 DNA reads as TGCGCCAGCAGCTTTCGACAGGTTGCTGTAGGTAACACCGGGGAGCTGTTTTTT.

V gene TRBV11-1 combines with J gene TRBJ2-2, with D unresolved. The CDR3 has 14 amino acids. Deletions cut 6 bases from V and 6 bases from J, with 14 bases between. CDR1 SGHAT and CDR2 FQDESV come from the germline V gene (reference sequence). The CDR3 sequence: CASRLLISAGELFF. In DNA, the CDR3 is TGTGCCAGCAGACTCCTGATAAGCGCCGGGGAGCTGTTTTTT.

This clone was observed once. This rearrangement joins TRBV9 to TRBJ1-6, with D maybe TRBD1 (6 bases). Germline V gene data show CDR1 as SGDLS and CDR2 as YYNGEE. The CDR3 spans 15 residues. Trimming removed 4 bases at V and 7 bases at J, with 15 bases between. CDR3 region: CASSPSLGTNSPLHF. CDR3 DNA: TGTGCCAGCAGCCCAAGTTTGGGGACAAATTCACCCCTCCACTTT.

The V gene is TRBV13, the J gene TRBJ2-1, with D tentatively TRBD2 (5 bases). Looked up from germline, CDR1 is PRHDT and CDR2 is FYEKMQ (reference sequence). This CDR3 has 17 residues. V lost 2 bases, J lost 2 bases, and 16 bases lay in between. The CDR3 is CASSLYAPGSPYNEQFF. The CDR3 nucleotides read TGTGCCAGCAGCTTATACGCTCCGGGGTCCCCCTACAATGAGCAGTTCTTC.

DNA of the CDR3: TGTGCCAGTAGTATAGAAAGGGGGCGACACACTGAAGCTTTCTTT. It is translated as CASSIERGRHTEAFF. V is TRBV19 and J is TRBJ1-1, with 7 bases matching TRBD1. The CDR3 is made up of 15 amino acids. V trimming: 0 bases; J trimming: 3 bases; junction bases outside the gene matches: 4. CDR1 and CDR2 (germline): LNHDA, SQIVND (reference sequence).

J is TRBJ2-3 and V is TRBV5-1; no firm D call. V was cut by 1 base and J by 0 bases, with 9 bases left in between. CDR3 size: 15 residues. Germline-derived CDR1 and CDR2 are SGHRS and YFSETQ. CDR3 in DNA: TGCGCCAGCAGCTTGTCGAGAGCCAGCACAGATACGCAGTATTTT. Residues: CASSLSRASTDTQYF.

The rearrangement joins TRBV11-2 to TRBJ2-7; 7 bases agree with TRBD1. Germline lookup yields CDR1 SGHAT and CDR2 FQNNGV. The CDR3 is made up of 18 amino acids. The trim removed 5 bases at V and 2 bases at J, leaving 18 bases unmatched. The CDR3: CASSHRKKDRVGAYEQYF. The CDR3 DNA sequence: TGTGCCAGCAGCCACCGAAAAAAAGACAGGGTTGGGGCCTACGAGCAGTACTTC.